Listed here are 10 T cell receptor beta chains from one sample, sequenced in a study of CD8+ T cells in alopecia areata. Researchers took lesional scalp punch biopsies and peripheral blood from people who were alopecia areata patients. Extraction of RNA preceded its reverse transcription into cDNA, which served as the sequencing template. The assay was immunoSEQ multiplex PCR, and TCRdb's table has in-frame clones only and misses some. The data show over 8,000 clones, more than 65% seen once. The sequenced material came from skin. These receptor sequences come from a human donor with alopecia areata.

The chain joins TRBV29-1 to TRBJ2-3; no definite D call. Trimming took 2 bases from V and 1 from J, leaving 10 bases between them. The CDR3 has 14 amino acids. Germline assignment: CDR1 SQVTM and CDR2 ANQGSEA. CDR3 sequence reads: CSVERSQGTDTQYF. The CDR3 DNA reads as TGCAGCGTTGAAAGGAGTCAGGGCACAGATACGCAGTATTTT.

The rearrangement links TRBV5-4 to TRBJ2-5; D could derive from TRBD1 or TRBD2 (6 bases each). V shed 7 bases and J shed 2 bases, with 21 bases lying between them. Germline V gives CDR1 SGHNT, CDR2 YYREEE (reference sequence). The CDR3 runs to 16 residues. As DNA, the CDR3 is TGTGCCAGCGGGGGGTCCCCAACGGGGGCGCAAGAGACCCAGTACTTC. Its protein product is CASGGSPTGAQETQYF.

The chain uses TRBV5-1 and TRBJ2-2, with D tentatively TRBD1 or TRBD2 (5 bases each). Trimming took off 1 base at V and 5 bases at J, with 15 bases between the two ends. CDR1 is SGHRS and CDR2 is YFSETQ in the germline V gene. The CDR3 has 16 amino acids. This CDR3 reads CASSLSSGAPTGELFF. The CDR3 region has the DNA TGCGCCAGCAGCTTGTCGTCCGGGGCGCCGACCGGGGAGCTGTTTTTT. Together with reference TRBV5-1 and TRBJ2-2, the CDR3 gives the full variable domain: KAGVTQTPRYLIKTRGQQVTLSCSPISGHRSVSWYQQTPGQGLQFLFEYFSETQRNKGNFPGRFSGRQFSNSRSEMNVSTLELGDSALYLCASSLSSGAPTGELFFGEGSRLTVL.

This chain links TRBV27 with TRBJ1-2; possible D gene TRBD1, 5 bases. The CDR3 consists of 15 residues. Germline assignment: CDR1 MNHEY and CDR2 SMNVEV (reference sequence). V lost 0 bases to trimming and J lost 4 bases, with 12 bases between them. The CDR3 region is CASSLSPRDSYGYTF. The CDR3 nucleotides are TGTGCCAGCAGTTTATCGCCCCGGGACTCCTATGGCTACACCTTC.

This chain joins TRBV30 and TRBJ2-7; 9 nucleotides line up with TRBD2. CDR1 GTSNPN and CDR2 SVGIG come from the germline V gene (reference sequence). This CDR3 region has 13 residues. V was clipped by 2 bases and J by 7 bases; unmatched bases: 6. The chain's CDR3 is CAWSIGSGREQYF. DNA for the CDR3: TGTGCCTGGAGTATAGGTAGCGGGAGAGAGCAGTACTTC.

This chain joins TRBV2 and TRBJ2-3; D call uncertain. V lost 5 bases to trimming and J lost 2 bases, with 2 bases between them. Germline-derived CDR1 and CDR2 are SNHLY and FYNNEI. The CDR3 loop spans 11 amino acids. The CDR3 sequence: CASSLTDTQYF. CDR3 nucleotides: TGTGCCAGCAGTCTCACAGATACGCAGTATTTT. The full variable domain, its missing parts supplied by reference TRBV2 and TRBJ2-3, is EPEVTQTPSHQVTQMGQEVILRCVPISNHLYFYWYRQILGQKVEFLVSFYNNEISEKSEIFDDQFSVERPDGSNFTLKIRSTKLEDSAMYFCASSLTDTQYFGPGTRLTVL.

This chain uses TRBV7-2 with TRBJ2-3; the D is unclear. Germline V gives CDR1 SGHTA, CDR2 FQGNSA. With 2 bases removed from V and 2 bases from J, the gap between germline ends came to 5 bases. This CDR3 is built from 13 residues. CDR3 region: CASSLSHTDTQYF. The CDR3 region has the DNA TGTGCCAGCAGCTTATCTCACACAGATACGCAGTATTTT.

The chain recombines TRBV5-1 with TRBJ2-3; TRBD1 matches 8 bases. CDR1 and CDR2 from the germline V gene are SGHRS and YFSETQ. This CDR3 is built from 16 residues. V shed 2 bases and J 0 bases; nucleotides not matched to a gene: 5. CDR3 in amino acids: CASSLQGGSSTDTQYF. The CDR3 coding sequence is TGCGCCAGCAGCTTACAGGGGGGATCTAGCACAGATACGCAGTATTTT.

In this sample, this clone turned up a few times. The chain employs TRBV27 and TRBJ2-3; 10 bases map to TRBD1. The germline CDR1 and CDR2 sequences are MNHEY and SMNVEV (reference sequence). The trim removed 6 bases at V and 0 bases at J, leaving 3 bases unmatched. The CDR3 has 15 residues. The CDR3 coding sequence is TGTGCCAGCAGGACAGGGGGCCTTAGCACAGATACGCAGTATTTT. Protein product: CASRTGGLSTDTQYF.

This clone was observed a handful of times. V gene TRBV6-6 combines with J gene TRBJ1-5; tentatively, D is TRBD1 (5 bases). V was pared by 7 bases and J by 5 bases, with 15 bases between. The CDR3 contains 14 residues. Germline-derived CDR1 and CDR2 are MNHNY and SVGAGI (reference sequence). CDR3 in amino acids: CASNFWGGHQPQHF. CDR3 coding DNA: TGTGCCAGCAACTTTTGGGGCGGTCATCAGCCCCAGCATTTT.